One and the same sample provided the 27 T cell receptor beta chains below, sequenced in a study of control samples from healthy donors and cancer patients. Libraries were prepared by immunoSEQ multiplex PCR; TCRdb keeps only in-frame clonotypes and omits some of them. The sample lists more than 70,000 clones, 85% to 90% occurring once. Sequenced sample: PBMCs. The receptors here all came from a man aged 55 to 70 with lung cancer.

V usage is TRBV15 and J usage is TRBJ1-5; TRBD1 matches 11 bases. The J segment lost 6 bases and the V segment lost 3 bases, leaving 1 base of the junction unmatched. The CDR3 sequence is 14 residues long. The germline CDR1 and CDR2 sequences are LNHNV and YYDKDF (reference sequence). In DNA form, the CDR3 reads TGTGCCACCAGCAGGGACAGGGGGCGTCAGCCCCAGCATTTT. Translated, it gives CATSRDRGRQPQHF.

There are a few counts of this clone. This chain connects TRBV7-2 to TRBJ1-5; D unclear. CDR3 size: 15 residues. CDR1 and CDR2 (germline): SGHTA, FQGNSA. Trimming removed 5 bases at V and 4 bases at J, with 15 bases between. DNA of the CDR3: TGTGCCAGCAGCGGGCAGCTAGATTTTAATCAGCCCCAGCATTTT. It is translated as CASSGQLDFNQPQHF. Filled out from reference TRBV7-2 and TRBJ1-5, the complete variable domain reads GAGVSQSPSNKVTEKGKDVELRCDPISGHTALYWYRQSLGQGLEFLIYFQGNSAPDKSGLPSDRFSAERTGGSVSTLTIQRTQQEDSAVYLCASSGQLDFNQPQHFGDGTRLSIL.

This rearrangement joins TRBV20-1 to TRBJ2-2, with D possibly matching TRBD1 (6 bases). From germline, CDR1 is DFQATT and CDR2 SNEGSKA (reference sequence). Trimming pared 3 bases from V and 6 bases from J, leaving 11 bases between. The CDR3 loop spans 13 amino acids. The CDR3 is CSASTGRAGELFF. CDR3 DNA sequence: TGCAGTGCTAGTACAGGGCGAGCCGGGGAGCTGTTTTTT.

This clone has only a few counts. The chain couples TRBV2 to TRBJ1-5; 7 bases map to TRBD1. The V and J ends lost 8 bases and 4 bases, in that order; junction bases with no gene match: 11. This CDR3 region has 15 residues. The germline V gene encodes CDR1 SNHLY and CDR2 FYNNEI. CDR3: CASSTRGTWNQPQHF. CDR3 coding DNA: TGTGCCAGCTCAACCAGGGGGACGTGGAATCAGCCCCAGCATTTT.

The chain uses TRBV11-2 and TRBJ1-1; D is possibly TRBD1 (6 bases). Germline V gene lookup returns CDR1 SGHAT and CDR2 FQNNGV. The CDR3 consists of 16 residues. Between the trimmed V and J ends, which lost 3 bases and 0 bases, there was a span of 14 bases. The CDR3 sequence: CASSLTGQAMNTEAFF. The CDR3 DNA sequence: TGTGCCAGCAGCTTGACAGGCCAGGCGATGAACACTGAAGCTTTCTTT.

CDR3 residues: CASRAGTGELFF. The CDR3 DNA reads as TGTGCCAGCCGAGCAGGCACCGGGGAGCTGTTTTTT. The chain links TRBV18 to TRBJ2-2, with D unresolved. Germline V gene lookup returns CDR1 KGHSH and CDR2 LQKENI. The CDR3 has 12 residues. The V end was cut by 8 bases, the J end by 4 bases, with 8 bases between.

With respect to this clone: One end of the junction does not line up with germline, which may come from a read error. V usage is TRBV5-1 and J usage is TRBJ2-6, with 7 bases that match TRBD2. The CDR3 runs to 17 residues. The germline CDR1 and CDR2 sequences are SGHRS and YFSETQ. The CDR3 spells CARSWGGVNSGANVLTF. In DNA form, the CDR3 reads TGCGCCCGCAGCTGGGGGGGAGTAAACTCTGGGGCCAACGTCCTGACTTTC.

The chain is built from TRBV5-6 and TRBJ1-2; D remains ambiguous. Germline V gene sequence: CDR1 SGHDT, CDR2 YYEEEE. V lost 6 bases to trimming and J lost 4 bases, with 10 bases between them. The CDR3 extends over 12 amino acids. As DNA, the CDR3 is TGTGCCAGCACTCGGGAGGGCTATGGCTACACCTTC. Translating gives CASTREGYGYTF.

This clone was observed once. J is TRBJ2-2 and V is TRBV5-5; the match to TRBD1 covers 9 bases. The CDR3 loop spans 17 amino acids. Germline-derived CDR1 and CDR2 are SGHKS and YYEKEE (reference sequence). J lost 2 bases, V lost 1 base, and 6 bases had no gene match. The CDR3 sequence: CASSLYPGQGNTGELFF. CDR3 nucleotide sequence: TGTGCCAGCAGCTTGTATCCGGGACAGGGAAACACCGGGGAGCTGTTTTTT. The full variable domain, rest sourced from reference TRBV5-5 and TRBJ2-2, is DAGVTQSPTHLIKTRGQQVTLRCSPISGHKSVSWYQQVLGQGPQFIFQYYEKEERGRGNFPDRFSARQFPNYSSELNVNALLLGDSALYLCASSLYPGQGNTGELFFGEGSRLTVL.

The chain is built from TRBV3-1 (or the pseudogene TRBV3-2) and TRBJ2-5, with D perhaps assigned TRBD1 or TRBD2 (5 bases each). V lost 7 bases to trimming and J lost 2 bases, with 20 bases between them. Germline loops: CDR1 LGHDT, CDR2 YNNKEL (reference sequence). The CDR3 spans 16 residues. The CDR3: CASKLIGAGTQETQYF. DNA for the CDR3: TGTGCCAGCAAACTTATAGGGGCAGGGACGCAAGAGACCCAGTACTTC.

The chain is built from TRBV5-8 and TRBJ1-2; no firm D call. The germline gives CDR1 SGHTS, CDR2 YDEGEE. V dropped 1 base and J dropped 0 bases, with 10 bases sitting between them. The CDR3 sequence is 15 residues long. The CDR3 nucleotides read TGTGCCAGCAGCTTGCGGCAGGCATCTAACTATGGCTACACCTTC. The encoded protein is CASSLRQASNYGYTF.

CDR3 nucleotides: TGTGCCATCAGTGAGTCGTTAGGAGGGGATAGACATGGCTACACCTTC. It specifies CAISESLGGDRHGYTF. The chain uses TRBV10-3 and TRBJ1-2; D might be TRBD1 (5 bases). V lost 0 bases to trimming and J lost 6 bases, with 17 bases between them. Per the germline V gene, CDR1 is ENHRY and CDR2 is SYGVKD. CDR3 length: 16 amino acids.

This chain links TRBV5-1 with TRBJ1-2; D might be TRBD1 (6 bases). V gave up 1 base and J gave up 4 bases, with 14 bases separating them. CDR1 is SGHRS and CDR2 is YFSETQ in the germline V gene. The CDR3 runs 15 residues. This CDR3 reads CASSLSAGAGYGYTF. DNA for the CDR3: TGCGCCAGCAGCTTGTCCGCGGGGGCGGGCTATGGCTACACCTTC.

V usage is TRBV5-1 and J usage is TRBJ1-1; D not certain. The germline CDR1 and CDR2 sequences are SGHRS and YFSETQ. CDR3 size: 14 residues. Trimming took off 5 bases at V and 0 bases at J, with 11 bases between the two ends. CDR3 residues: CASRPGKVNTEAFF. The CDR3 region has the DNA TGCGCCAGCAGACCGGGGAAAGTGAACACTGAAGCTTTCTTT.

The CDR3 protein is CATSDKRPGQPQHF. Written as DNA, the CDR3 is TGTGCCACCAGTGACAAACGACCAGGTCAGCCCCAGCATTTT. The chain couples TRBV24-1 to TRBJ1-5; D unclear. This CDR3 spans 14 amino acids. CDR1 KGHDR and CDR2 SFDVKD come from the germline V gene. With 4 bases removed from V and 6 bases from J, the gap between germline ends came to 12 bases.

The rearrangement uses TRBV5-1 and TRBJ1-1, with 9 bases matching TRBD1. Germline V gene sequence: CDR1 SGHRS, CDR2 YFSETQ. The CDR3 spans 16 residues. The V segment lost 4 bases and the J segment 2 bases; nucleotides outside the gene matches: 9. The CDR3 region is CASSVRMGQGNTEAFF. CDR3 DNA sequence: TGCGCCAGCAGCGTTCGCATGGGACAGGGAAACACTGAAGCTTTCTTT. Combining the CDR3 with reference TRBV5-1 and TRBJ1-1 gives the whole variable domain KAGVTQTPRYLIKTRGQQVTLSCSPISGHRSVSWYQQTPGQGLQFLFEYFSETQRNKGNFPGRFSGRQFSNSRSEMNVSTLELGDSALYLCASSVRMGQGNTEAFFGQGTRLTVV.

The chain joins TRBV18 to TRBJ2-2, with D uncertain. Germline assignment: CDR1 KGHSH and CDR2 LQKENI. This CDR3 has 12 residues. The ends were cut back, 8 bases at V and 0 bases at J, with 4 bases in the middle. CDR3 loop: CASVANTGELFF. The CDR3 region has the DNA TGTGCCAGCGTCGCGAACACCGGGGAGCTGTTTTTT.

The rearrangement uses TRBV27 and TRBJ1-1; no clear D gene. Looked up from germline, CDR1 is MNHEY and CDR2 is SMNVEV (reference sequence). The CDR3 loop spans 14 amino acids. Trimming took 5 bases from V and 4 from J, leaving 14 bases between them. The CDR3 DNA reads TGTGCCAGCAGTCCCCATAGGGAGGCCACTGAAGCTTTCTTT. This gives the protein CASSPHREATEAFF.

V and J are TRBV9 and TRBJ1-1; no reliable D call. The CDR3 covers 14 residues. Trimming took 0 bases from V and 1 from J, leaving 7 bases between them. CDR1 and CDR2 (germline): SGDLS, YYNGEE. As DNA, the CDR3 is TGTGCCAGCAGCGTAGACATGGGGAACACTGAAGCTTTCTTT. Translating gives CASSVDMGNTEAFF.

In nucleotides, the CDR3 is TGTGCCAGCAGTTTATCGGGCGGCGAGCAGTACTTC. Translating it yields CASSLSGGEQYF. This chain connects TRBV13 to TRBJ2-7; D gene uncertain. V lost 6 bases and J 6 bases, leaving 12 bases between the germline ends. Germline lookup yields CDR1 PRHDT and CDR2 FYEKMQ (reference sequence). This CDR3 is 12 amino acids long.

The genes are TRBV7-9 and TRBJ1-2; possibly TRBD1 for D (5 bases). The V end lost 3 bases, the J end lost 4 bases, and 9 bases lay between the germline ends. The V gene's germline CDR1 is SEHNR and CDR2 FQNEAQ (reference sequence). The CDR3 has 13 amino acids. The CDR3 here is CASSFTGAYGYTF. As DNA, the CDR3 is TGTGCCAGCAGCTTTACCGGGGCCTATGGCTACACCTTC.

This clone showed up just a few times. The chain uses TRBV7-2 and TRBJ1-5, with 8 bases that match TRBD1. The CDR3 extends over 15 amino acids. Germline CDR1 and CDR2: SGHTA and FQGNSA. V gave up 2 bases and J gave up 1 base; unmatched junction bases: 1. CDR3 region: CASSLWTGSNQPQHF. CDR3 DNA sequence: TGTGCCAGCAGCTTATGGACAGGGAGCAATCAGCCCCAGCATTTT.

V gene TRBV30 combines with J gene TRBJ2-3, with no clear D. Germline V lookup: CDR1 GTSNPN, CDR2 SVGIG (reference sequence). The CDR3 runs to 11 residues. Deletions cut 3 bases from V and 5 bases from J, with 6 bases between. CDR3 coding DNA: TGTGCCTGGAGAATGGGAGATACGCAGTATTTT. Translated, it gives CAWRMGDTQYF.

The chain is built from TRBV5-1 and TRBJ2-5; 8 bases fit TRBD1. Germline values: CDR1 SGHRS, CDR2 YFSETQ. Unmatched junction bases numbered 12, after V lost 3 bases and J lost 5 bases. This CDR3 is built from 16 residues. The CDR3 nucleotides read TGCGCCAGCAGCTGGGGAACCGGGACAGGTTCCGAGACCCAGTACTTC. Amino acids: CASSWGTGTGSETQYF.

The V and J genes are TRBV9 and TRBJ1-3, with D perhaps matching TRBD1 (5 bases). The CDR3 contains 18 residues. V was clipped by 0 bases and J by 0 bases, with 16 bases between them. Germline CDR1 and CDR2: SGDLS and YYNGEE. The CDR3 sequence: CASSVEIGVGHSGNTIYF. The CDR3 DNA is TGTGCCAGCAGCGTAGAAATCGGGGTCGGACACTCTGGAAACACCATATATTTT. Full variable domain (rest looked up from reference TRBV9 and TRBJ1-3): DSGVTQTPKHLITATGQRVTLRCSPRSGDLSVYWYQQSLDQGLQFLIQYYNGEERAKGNILERFSAQQFPDLHSELNLSSLELGDSALYFCASSVEIGVGHSGNTIYFGEGSWLTVV.

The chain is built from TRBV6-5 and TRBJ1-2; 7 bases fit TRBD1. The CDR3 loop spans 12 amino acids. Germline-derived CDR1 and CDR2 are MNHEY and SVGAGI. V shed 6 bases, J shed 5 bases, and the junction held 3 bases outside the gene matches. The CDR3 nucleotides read TGTGCCAGCAGCACACAGGGGTATGGCTACACCTTC. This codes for CASSTQGYGYTF.

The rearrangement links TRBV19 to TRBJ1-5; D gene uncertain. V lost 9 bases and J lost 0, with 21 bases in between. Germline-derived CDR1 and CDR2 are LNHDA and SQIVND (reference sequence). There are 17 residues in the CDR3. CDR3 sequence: CASKPQTAEDSNQPQHF. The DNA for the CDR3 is TGTGCCAGCAAACCACAGACGGCAGAAGATAGCAATCAGCCCCAGCATTTT.